This T cell receptor beta chain was documented in a study of blood T cell repertoires in COVID-19. The assay was immunoSEQ multiplex PCR, and TCRdb's table has in-frame clones only and misses some. Of some 100,000 clones in the sample, more than 60% were seen once. CDR3 size: 16 residues. The germline V gene has CDR1 LGHDT and CDR2 YNNKEL (reference sequence). Trimming took 3 bases from V and 2 from J, leaving 15 bases between them. The chain couples TRBV3-1 (or the pseudogene TRBV3-2) to TRBJ2-3; D possibly corresponds to TRBD2 (5 bases). This clonotype was obtained from an older man with acute or convalescent COVID-19. Sequencing was carried out using peripheral blood. The CDR3 bases are TGTGCCAGCAGCCAGTGGCGCGGAGGATACACAGATACGCAGTATTTT. It codes for CASSQWRGGYTDTQYF.